A single T cell receptor beta chain is shown here with its context. What it binds is unknown. The record originates from a study of T cell responses to AZD1222 COVID-19 vaccine. Points from the study as a whole: All repertoire sampling was performed exclusively after the peak T cell response. After two AZD1222 doses, spike-specific TCR breadth and depth rose versus day 0. CD4 TCRs covered the whole spike, strongest at regions 160-218 and 743-854.

This CDR3 contains 16 residues. The germline V gene encodes CDR1 MDHEN and CDR2 SYDVKM. The germline V and J ends were trimmed by 2 bases and 1 base, with 12 bases remaining between them. Generated by immunoSEQ multiplex PCR, the TCRdb table keeps only in-frame clones and is missing some. The sample records 250,000 to 300,000 clones, 90% to 95% being singletons. The study pooled second doses at about 4 or about 12 weeks. The sequence derives from an adult who received the AZD1222 COVID-19 vaccine. This chain connects TRBV28 to TRBJ1-5; unclear D gene. The starting material was peripheral blood, obtained 28 days after the second AZD1222 dose. The CDR3 nucleotides are TGTGCCAGCAGTTTAGTACAGAGAGGAAGCAATCAGCCCCAGCATTTT. Residues: CASSLVQRGSNQPQHF.